The 16 T cell receptor beta chains below all came from one sample that was sequenced in a study of T cell responses to AZD1222 COVID-19 vaccine. The table came from immunoSEQ multiplex PCR; TCRdb's copy has only in-frame clones and leaves some out. The sample records around 200,000 clones, about 90% being singletons. The specimen was peripheral blood, collected on day 0 of AZD1222 vaccination. These receptors were obtained from an adult in good health.

The chain is built from TRBV6-5 and TRBJ1-1; perhaps TRBD1 as D (6 bases). The CDR3 is 14 residues long. With 7 bases removed from V and 4 bases from J, the gap between germline ends came to 16 bases. Germline assignment: CDR1 MNHEY and CDR2 SVGAGI. The CDR3 DNA sequence: TGTGCCAGCACCGAAACAGGGTATTCCACTGAAGCTTTCTTT. It yields the protein CASTETGYSTEAFF.

The chain links TRBV6-1 to TRBJ1-5, with D possibly TRBD1 on 6 matching bases. The germline gives CDR1 MNHNS, CDR2 SASEGT. This CDR3 is 16 amino acids long. V lost 4 bases, J lost 5 bases, and 18 bases lay in between. The CDR3, as DNA: TGTGCCAGCAGTGCCACTCTTGGGAGGGGGGATCAGCCCCAGCATTTT. Protein: CASSATLGRGDQPQHF.

This chain links TRBV5-1 with TRBJ2-7, with D hard to call. The V end was cut by 3 bases, the J end by 4 bases, with 17 bases between. Germline V gene sequence: CDR1 SGHRS, CDR2 YFSETQ. CDR3 length equals 15 residues. The CDR3 sequence: CASSSASPISYEQYF. CDR3 bases: TGCGCCAGCAGCTCCGCGTCCCCAATATCTTACGAGCAGTACTTC.

This chain uses TRBV6-5 with TRBJ1-6; D possibly corresponds to TRBD1 (5 bases). CDR3 length: 15 residues. Between the trimmed V and J ends, which lost 6 bases and 7 bases, there was a span of 16 bases. Germline V gene data show CDR1 as MNHEY and CDR2 as SVGAGI. The CDR3 reads CASRSSGGRNSPLHF. CDR3 nucleotide sequence: TGTGCCAGCAGGTCGTCTGGGGGGAGAAATTCACCCCTCCACTTT.

This clone was picked up one time. The V and J genes are TRBV27 and TRBJ2-2, with 9 bases fitting TRBD2. The germline V gene has CDR1 MNHEY and CDR2 SMNVEV (reference sequence). The CDR3 is 16 residues long. J gave up 5 bases and V 6 bases, and 10 bases lay outside the gene matches. The CDR3 region is CASRVTGTSRTGELFF. The DNA for the CDR3 is TGTGCCAGCAGAGTAACCGGGACTAGCCGTACCGGGGAGCTGTTTTTT.

The chain employs TRBV27 and TRBJ2-7; D might be TRBD1 or TRBD2, each matching 6 bases. V was shortened by 3 bases and J by 7 bases, with 16 bases between the two germline ends. The CDR3 is 14 amino acids. Germline V gene data show CDR1 as MNHEY and CDR2 as SMNVEV (reference sequence). CDR3 nucleotides: TGTGCCAGCAGTTTCCTCGTCGGGGGCAGGGAGCAGTACTTC. This translates into CASSFLVGGREQYF.

This sequence joins TRBV6-5 and TRBJ1-3; D is possibly TRBD1 (5 bases). The CDR3 loop spans 15 amino acids. V lost 2 bases to trimming and J lost 0 bases, with 8 bases between them. Per germline, CDR1 MNHEY and CDR2 SVGAGI. CDR3 protein: CASSYGGSSGNTIYF. The CDR3 region has the DNA TGTGCCAGCAGTTACGGGGGAAGCTCTGGAAACACCATATATTTT.

This chain uses TRBV18 with TRBJ1-6, with D hard to call. The CDR3 has 15 amino acids. The germline V gene has CDR1 KGHSH and CDR2 LQKENI. Trimming shortened V by 4 bases and J by 6 bases, and 13 bases separated the two germline ends. The CDR3 reads CASSLPGDRNSPLHF. Here the CDR3 DNA reads TGTGCCAGCTCACTCCCTGGGGATCGTAATTCACCCCTCCACTTT.

The chain recombines TRBV7-9 with TRBJ1-1; D not resolved. This CDR3 has 16 residues. V dropped 3 bases and J dropped 5 bases, with 19 bases sitting between them. From germline, CDR1 is SEHNR and CDR2 FQNEAQ (reference sequence). CDR3 in amino acids: CASSFGNLGVGTEAFF. The CDR3, as DNA: TGTGCCAGCAGCTTTGGGAATTTAGGAGTGGGAACTGAAGCTTTCTTT.

This clone was seen just once. The chain employs TRBV11-2 and TRBJ2-7; weak D call: TRBD2 (6 bases). This CDR3 contains 16 residues. V lost 1 base to trimming and J lost 3 bases, with 16 bases between them. CDR1 and CDR2 (germline): SGHAT, FQNNGV. The CDR3 loop is CASSLGVQGGHYEQYF. CDR3 DNA sequence: TGTGCCAGCAGCTTAGGAGTGCAAGGAGGGCACTACGAGCAGTACTTC. The full variable domain, rest sourced from reference TRBV11-2 and TRBJ2-7, is EAGVAQSPRYKIIEKRQSVAFWCNPISGHATLYWYQQILGQGPKLLIQFQNNGVVDDSQLPKDRFSAERLKGVDSTLKIQPAKLEDSAVYLCASSLGVQGGHYEQYFGPGTRLTVT.

J is TRBJ2-2 and V is TRBV2; 9 nucleotides match TRBD2. The CDR3 is 16 amino acids. Germline values: CDR1 SNHLY, CDR2 FYNNEI. After removal of 6 bases from V and 1 base from J, the junction contained 6 bases not matched to a gene. CDR3 residues: CASRKGSGRNTGELFF. CDR3 sequence (DNA): TGTGCCAGCAGGAAAGGTAGCGGGAGGAACACCGGGGAGCTGTTTTTT.

The chain recombines TRBV29-1 with TRBJ2-4; D might be TRBD2 (5 bases). CDR1 and CDR2 (germline): SQVTM, ANQGSEA. Trimming cost V 5 bases and J 5 bases, with 13 bases left between them. There are 13 residues in the CDR3. CDR3 in DNA: TGCAGCGTTAACAGAGGGTCGGAAAACATTCAGTACTTC. This encodes CSVNRGSENIQYF.

The rearrangement uses TRBV9 and TRBJ2-1; TRBD2 aligns across 11 bases. CDR3 length: 18 residues. Looked up from germline, CDR1 is SGDLS and CDR2 is YYNGEE. V lost 3 bases and J lost 1; bases outside the gene matches: 9. The CDR3 sequence: CASSDRSLAGGSYNEQFF. CDR3 nucleotides: TGTGCCAGCAGCGACCGCTCTCTAGCGGGAGGATCCTACAATGAGCAGTTCTTC.

The J gene is TRBJ1-6, the V gene TRBV6-5, with 12 bases matching TRBD1. Germline V gives CDR1 MNHEY, CDR2 SVGAGI. The CDR3 covers 15 residues. Germline trimming cut 6 bases from V and 9 bases from J; bases unmatched to any gene: 6. The CDR3 DNA reads TGTGCCAGCAGCGGGACAGGGGGCGCGAGTTCACCCCTCCACTTT. Residues: CASSGTGGASSPLHF.

V and J are TRBV28 and TRBJ1-2; 7 bases are shared with TRBD1. Germline V lookup: CDR1 MDHEN, CDR2 SYDVKM. V shed 6 bases, J shed 5 bases, and the junction held 15 bases outside the gene matches. The CDR3 runs to 16 residues. The CDR3 region is CASSQSGAGGRYGYTF. CDR3 in DNA: TGTGCCAGCAGCCAATCCGGGGCAGGGGGAAGATATGGCTACACCTTC.

The chain couples TRBV29-1 to TRBJ1-3; D is perhaps TRBD1 (5 bases). The CDR3 is 14 amino acids. V shed 5 bases and J shed 0 bases, with 11 bases lying between them. The germline CDR1 and CDR2 sequences are SQVTM and ANQGSEA. The chain's CDR3 is CSVRGPSSGNTIYF. The DNA for the CDR3 is TGCAGCGTTCGGGGACCTAGCTCTGGAAACACCATATATTTT.